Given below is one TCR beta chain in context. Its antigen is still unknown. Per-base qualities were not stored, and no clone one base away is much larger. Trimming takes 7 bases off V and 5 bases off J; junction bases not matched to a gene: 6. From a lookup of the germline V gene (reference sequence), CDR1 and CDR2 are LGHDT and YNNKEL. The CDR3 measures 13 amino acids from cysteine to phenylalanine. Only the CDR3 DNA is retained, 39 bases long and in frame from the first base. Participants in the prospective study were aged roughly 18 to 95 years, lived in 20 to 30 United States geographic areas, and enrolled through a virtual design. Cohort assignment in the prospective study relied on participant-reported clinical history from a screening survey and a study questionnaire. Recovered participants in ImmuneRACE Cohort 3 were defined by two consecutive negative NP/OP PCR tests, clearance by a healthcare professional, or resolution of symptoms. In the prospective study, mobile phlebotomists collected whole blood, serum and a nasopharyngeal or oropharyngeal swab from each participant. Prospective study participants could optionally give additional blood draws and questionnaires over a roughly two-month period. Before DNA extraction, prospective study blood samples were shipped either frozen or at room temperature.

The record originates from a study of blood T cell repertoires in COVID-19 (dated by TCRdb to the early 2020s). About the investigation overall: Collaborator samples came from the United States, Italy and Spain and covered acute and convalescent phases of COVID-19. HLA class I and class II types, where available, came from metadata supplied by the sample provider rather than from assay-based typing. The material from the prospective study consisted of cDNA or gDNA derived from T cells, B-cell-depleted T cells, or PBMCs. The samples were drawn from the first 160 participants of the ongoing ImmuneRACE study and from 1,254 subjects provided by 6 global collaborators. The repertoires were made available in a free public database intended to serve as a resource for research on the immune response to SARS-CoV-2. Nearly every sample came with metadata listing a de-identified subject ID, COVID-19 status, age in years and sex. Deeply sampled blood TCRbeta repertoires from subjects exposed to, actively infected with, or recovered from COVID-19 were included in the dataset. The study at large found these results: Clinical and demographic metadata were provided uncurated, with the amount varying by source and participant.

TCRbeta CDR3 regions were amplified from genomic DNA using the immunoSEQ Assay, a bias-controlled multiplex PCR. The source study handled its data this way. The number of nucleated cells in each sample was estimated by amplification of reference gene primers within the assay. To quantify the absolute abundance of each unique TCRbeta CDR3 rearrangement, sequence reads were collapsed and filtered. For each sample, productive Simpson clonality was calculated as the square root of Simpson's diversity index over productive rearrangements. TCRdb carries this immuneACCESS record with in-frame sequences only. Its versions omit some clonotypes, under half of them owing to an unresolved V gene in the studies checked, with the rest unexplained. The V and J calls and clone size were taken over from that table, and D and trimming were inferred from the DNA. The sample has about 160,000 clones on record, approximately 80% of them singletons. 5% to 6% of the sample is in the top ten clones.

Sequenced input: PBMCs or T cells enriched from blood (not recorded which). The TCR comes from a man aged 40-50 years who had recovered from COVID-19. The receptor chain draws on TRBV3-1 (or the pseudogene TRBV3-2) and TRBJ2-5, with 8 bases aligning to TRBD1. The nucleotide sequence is TGTGCCAGCACCCGGACAGGGTTGGAGACCCAGTACTTC. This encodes CASTRTGLETQYF.